The present TCR beta chain was sequenced within a study of OX40 agonist ivuxolimab in advanced cancers. Assay used: immunoSEQ multiplex PCR; TCRdb lists only in-frame clones, some missing. In the table there are 47,000 or so clones, roughly 89% of which are singletons. The germline gives CDR1 SEHNR, CDR2 FQNEAQ (reference sequence). The CDR3 totals 18 residues. V lost 7 bases and J 2 bases, leaving 27 bases between the germline ends. The gene calls are TRBV7-9 and TRBJ2-7; TRBD1 is a possible D gene (6 bases). The source is an adult with an advanced solid tumor such as melanoma, head and neck, liver or kidney cancer. This specimen was CD4+ or CD8+ T cells sorted from blood, taken in a trial of the OX40 agonist ivuxolimab. The CDR3 nucleotides are TGTGCCAGCACCAACCGGGACACTAAACCCGTTTTCGCCTACGAGCAGTACTTC. Its translation: CASTNRDTKPVFAYEQYF.